This T cell receptor (beta chain) is from a study of response to subunit inactivated influenza vaccine. Findings and limits, study-wide: With each seasonal influenza vaccination, the authors suggested, few new T cells are recruited.

On this clonotype: The antigen is undetermined.

After removal of 5 bases from V and 10 bases from J, the junction contained 8 bases not matched to a gene. The CDR3 extends over 13 amino acids. Germline CDR1 reads SGHTA; CDR2 reads FQGNSA. TCRdb reanalysed the RT-PCR reads using MiXCR and keeps one entry per CDR3 protein. The sample gives about 700,000 distinct CDR3 sequences, approximately 15% of which show up once; roughly 6.4% is in the top ten. This sequence was found in a man in his fifties or sixties who received an inactivated influenza vaccine. This chain links TRBV7-2 with TRBJ2-5; 9 bases match TRBD2. This sample comprised PBMCs from blood, obtained less than 15 days before vaccination. CDR3 residues: CASSISGGRGQYF. The CDR3 coding sequence is TGTGCCAGCAGCATTAGCGGGGGTCGGGGCCAGTACTTC.